The rows below give T cell receptor beta chains drawn from one sample of a study of blood T cell repertoires in COVID-19. Produced via immunoSEQ multiplex PCR; TCRdb's table is partial and in-frame only. The sample has more than 150,000 clones; 80% to 90% are singletons. The sequencing sample was made of peripheral blood. The source of these receptors is a man in his 60s with acute or convalescent COVID-19. Both conserved end residues are part of each CDR3. The D gene is left open where the match is weak. Clone size is shown for a subset of rows, as once, few, many or a class of expanded clone.

TRBJ1-5 . TRBD1 TRBV6-5 CASKVGQGGNQPQHF TGTGCCAGCAAGGTCGGACAGGGAGGCAATCAGCCCCAGCATTTT
TRBJ2-3 . . TRBV6-6 CASSYGQGSDTQYF TGTGCCAGCAGTTACGGGCAGGGGTCAGATACGCAGTATTTT
TRBJ2-1 . . TRBV24-1 CATSDLLTGYNEQFF TGTGCCACCAGTGATTTGCTCACGGGATACAATGAGCAGTTCTTC
TRBJ1-2 . TRBD1 TRBV10-3 CAISALSTGGYGYTF TGTGCCATCAGTGCCCTATCGACAGGGGGCTATGGCTACACCTTC
TRBJ2-1 . . TRBV3-1/TRBV3-2 CASSRNGNEQFF TGTGCCAGCAGCCGAAACGGCAATGAGCAGTTCTTC
TRBJ2-5 . TRBD1 TRBV18 CASSLRTGWETQYF TGTGCCAGCTCACTGCGGACAGGGTGGGAGACCCAGTACTTC
TRBJ2-7 . TRBD1 TRBV24-1 CATSDLDRGEQYF TGTGCCACCAGTGATTTGGACAGGGGAGAGCAGTACTTC
TRBJ1-4 . . TRBV5-1 CASSGEGKLFF TGCGCCAGCAGCGGGGAGGGAAAACTGTTTTTT
TRBJ2-4 . TRBD2 TRBV29-1 CSVEGTSGIAKNIQYF TGCAGCGTTGAAGGTACTAGCGGGATAGCCAAAAACATTCAGTACTTC
TRBJ2-5 once TRBD1 TRBV28 CASSPPPGTGERETQYF TGTGCCAGCAGTCCACCCCCAGGGACAGGGGAACGGGAGACCCAGTACTTC